One sample yielded the 11 T cell receptor beta chains listed below, sequenced in a study of tumor and adjacent non-tumor tissue in lung cancer. The template was RNA from unsorted bulk tissue. The library came from three nested PCR rounds adapted from ARM-PCR protocols. MiXCR was run by TCRdb on the multiplex PCR reads, yielding one entry per CDR3 protein. The sample contains 100,000 to 150,000 distinct CDR3 sequences, approximately 71% of which appear only once. Material for sequencing was lung tumor tissue. The receptors stem from a man between 25 and 39 years old with non-small cell lung cancer.

The table lists this clonotype with many counts. The chain combines TRBV5-1 with TRBJ2-7; D might be TRBD1 (5 bases). Trimming cost V 2 bases and J 3 bases, with 9 bases left between them. CDR1 is SGHRS, CDR2 YFSETQ, per germline. The CDR3 length is 13 residues. The DNA for the CDR3 is TGCGCCAGCAGCTTAGGGGCTGACTACGAGCAGTACTTC. It is translated as CASSLGADYEQYF.

The chain employs TRBV6-5 and TRBJ2-3, with D perhaps matching TRBD1 (6 bases). Looked up from germline, CDR1 is MNHEY and CDR2 is SVGAGI. CDR3 size: 14 residues. Trimming took 5 bases from V and 1 from J, leaving 10 bases between them. The CDR3 loop reads CASSKQGRTDTQYF. CDR3 DNA sequence: TGTGCCAGCAGTAAGCAGGGGCGCACAGATACGCAGTATTTT.

Remarks on this clonotype: The junction differs from germline at one of its ends, possibly a read error. The chain combines TRBV29-1 with TRBJ2-1; 11 bases agree with TRBD2. This CDR3 comprises 13 residues. Germline V gene lookup returns CDR1 SQVTM and CDR2 ANQGSEA. The CDR3 nucleotides are TGCATCGTGGGACTAGCGGTCTACAATGAGGAGTTCTTC. Translated: CIVGLAVYNEEFF.

With respect to this clonotype: One end of the junction varies from germline; a read error may be responsible. The V and J genes are TRBV11-3 and TRBJ2-1, with TRBD2 as a possible D gene (6 bases). Germline CDR1 and CDR2: SGHNT and YENEEA. This CDR3 has 16 residues. As DNA, the CDR3 is TGTGCCAGCAGCTTAAAGGCTAGCGCCTACCACAATGAGCAGTTTTTC. Its protein product is CASSLKASAYHNEQFF. The full variable domain, its missing parts supplied by reference TRBV11-3 and TRBJ2-1, is EAGVVQSPRYKIIEKKQPVAFWCNPISGHNTLYWYLQNLGQGPELLIRYENEEAVDDSQLPKDRFSAERLKGVDSTLKIQPAELGDSAVYLCASSLKASAYHNEQFFGPGTRLTVL.

The chain carries TRBV12-3 or TRBV12-4 and TRBJ2-3; tentative D call: TRBD1 (6 bases). The CDR3 is made up of 15 amino acids. V lost 5 bases and J lost 1, with 13 bases in between. The CDR3 sequence: CASSPGTYRTDTQYF. The CDR3 nucleotides read TGTGCCAGCAGTCCCGGGACATACCGCACAGATACGCAGTATTTT.

The table lists this clonotype with a few counts. Mismatch with germline at one junction end may stem from a read error. The V gene is TRBV20-1, the J gene TRBJ2-2, with D perhaps matching TRBD2 (5 bases). CDR3 length: 14 amino acids. Germline V gives CDR1 DFQATT, CDR2 SNEGSKA (reference sequence). The DNA for the CDR3 is TGCAGTACTAGGGAAACGGATAACACCGGGGAGCTGTTTTTT. Its translation is CSTRETDNTGELFF.

This clonotype came up many times. CDR3 residues: CASSYSGGNTIYF. In DNA form, the CDR3 reads TGTGCCAGCAGTTACTCGGGGGGAAACACCATATATTTT. The chain has TRBV6-5 and TRBJ1-3; unclear D gene. CDR1 is MNHEY, CDR2 SVGAGI, per germline. The V gene lost 0 bases and the J gene lost 4 bases, with 4 bases spanning the gap. The CDR3 has 13 amino acids.

The CDR3 DNA sequence: TGCAGTGCTAGACTTCGGACTAGCGGGGGTGTTGCAGATATGCGGTATTTT. Protein sequence: CSARLRTSGGVADMRYF. The chain combines TRBV20-1 with TRBJ2-3; 13 bases align to TRBD2. J gave up 14 bases and V 2 bases, and 19 bases lay outside the gene matches. The CDR3 sequence is 17 residues long. Germline V gene sequence: CDR1 DFQATT, CDR2 SNEGSKA (reference sequence).

With regard to this clonotype: The junction departs from the called germline gene at one end, perhaps through a read error. This chain uses TRBV20-1 with TRBJ1-5, with D possibly TRBD1 on 5 matching bases. The CDR3 has 13 residues. Germline values: CDR1 DFQATT, CDR2 SNEGSKA (reference sequence). The DNA of the CDR3 is TGCGGTGCCGACGGGGGTAGCAATCAGCCCCAGAATTTT. It is translated as CGADGGSNQPQNF.

A note on this clonotype: One end of the junction varies from germline; a read error may be responsible. J is TRBJ2-3 and V is TRBV4-3; D is ambiguous. The CDR3 extends over 16 amino acids. Germline CDR1 LGHNA, CDR2 YSLEER. The CDR3 DNA reads as TGCGCCAGTAGCCAAGATGTGGAATACGGAACATATACGCAGTATTTT. This codes for CASSQDVEYGTYTQYF.

Concerning this clonotype: A read error may produce the germline difference seen at one junction end. This chain joins TRBV5-4 and TRBJ2-3; D is perhaps TRBD2 (6 bases). Germline V lookup: CDR1 SGHNT, CDR2 YYREEE (reference sequence). This CDR3 is built from 19 residues. The CDR3 bases are TGTGCCAGCAGCCGTGAACTAGCAGGAGTTTTGACGGGCACAGATATGCAGTATTTT. Its translation is CASSRELAGVLTGTDMQYF.